The 15 T cell receptor beta chains in this list originate from one sample, sequenced in a study of blood T cell repertoires in COVID-19. Libraries were prepared by immunoSEQ multiplex PCR; TCRdb keeps only in-frame clonotypes and omits some of them. Of some 150,000 clones listed, approximately 86% were seen once; the top ten hold around 2.5%. The sample was peripheral blood. The receptors stem from a woman aged 70-85 years with acute or convalescent COVID-19.

The rearrangement uses TRBV5-4 and TRBJ2-7; 7 bases match TRBD2. The CDR3 loop spans 14 amino acids. V gave up 4 bases and J gave up 0 bases; unmatched junction bases: 4. The germline CDR1 and CDR2 sequences are SGHNT and YYREEE (reference sequence). The CDR3 region has the DNA TGTGCCAGCAGCCTGGGCGGGAGCTCCTACGAGCAGTACTTC. Its translation is CASSLGGSSYEQYF. The full variable domain, in which reference TRBV5-4 and TRBJ2-7 provide the parts outside the CDR3, is ETGVTQSPTHLIKTRGQQVTLRCSSQSGHNTVSWYQQALGQGPQFIFQYYREEENGRGNFPPRFSGLQFPNYSSELNVNALELDDSALYLCASSLGGSSYEQYFGPGTRLTVT.

The rearrangement uses TRBV3-1 (or the pseudogene TRBV3-2) and TRBJ1-2; 10 bases align to TRBD1. The CDR3 has 15 residues. Unmatched junction bases numbered 5, after V lost 3 bases and J lost 4 bases. The V gene's germline CDR1 is LGHDT and CDR2 YNNKEL (reference sequence). The DNA of the CDR3 is TGTGCCAGCAGCCACCGCCGGGACAGGGGCTATGGCTACACCTTC. This gives the protein CASSHRRDRGYGYTF.

The chain employs TRBV28 and TRBJ2-4; D is uncertain. The germline V gene encodes CDR1 MDHEN and CDR2 SYDVKM. Trimming pared 1 base from V and 6 bases from J, leaving 10 bases between. The CDR3 is 14 amino acids. The CDR3: CASSLFLIGNIQYF. The CDR3 DNA is TGTGCCAGCAGTTTATTCCTAATCGGAAACATTCAGTACTTC.

The chain couples TRBV15 to TRBJ2-7; D is perhaps TRBD1 (5 bases). CDR1 is LNHNV and CDR2 is YYDKDF in the germline V gene (reference sequence). V was clipped by 0 bases and J by 6 bases, with 18 bases between them. This CDR3 contains 16 residues. The CDR3 sequence: CATSRDWPTNRPEQYV. As DNA, the CDR3 is TGTGCCACCAGCAGAGATTGGCCCACCAACAGGCCCGAGCAGTACGTC.

The count of this clone is one. The CDR3 protein is CASSLAVGGLGGTQHF. The CDR3 DNA follows: TGTGCCAGCAGCTTAGCCGTGGGAGGTCTTGGGGGGACCCAGCATTTT. V usage is TRBV7-9 and J usage is TRBJ1-5; maybe TRBD1 (5 bases). The CDR3 has 16 residues. V was pared by 0 bases and J by 11 bases, with 20 bases between. CDR1 is SEHNR and CDR2 is FQNEAQ in the germline V gene (reference sequence). The full variable domain, with the rest looked up from reference TRBV7-9 and TRBJ1-5, is DTGVSQNPRHKITKRGQNVTFRCDPISEHNRLYWYRQTLGQGPEFLTYFQNEAQLEKSRLLSDRFSAERPKGSFSTLEIQRTEQGDSAMYLCASSLAVGGLGGTQHFGDGTRLSIL.

The V and J genes are TRBV29-1 and TRBJ1-4; 8 bases agree with TRBD1. The J segment lost 5 bases and the V segment lost 6 bases, leaving 11 bases of the junction unmatched. The CDR3 consists of 15 residues. In germline, CDR1 is SQVTM, CDR2 ANQGSEA. The CDR3 loop is CSVLTQTGVNEKLFF. As DNA, the CDR3 is TGCAGCGTCCTAACGCAGACAGGGGTAAATGAAAAACTGTTTTTT.

The J gene is TRBJ1-2, the V gene TRBV5-6; 8 positions match TRBD1. Unmatched junction bases numbered 18, after V lost 4 bases and J lost 7 bases. Looked up from germline, CDR1 is SGHDT and CDR2 is YYEEEE. CDR3 length: 17 amino acids. In DNA form, the CDR3 reads TGTGCCAGCAGCCCTCCAGGTAACAGGGGGAGGATTGGTGGCTACACCTTC. Protein product: CASSPPGNRGRIGGYTF.

The chain recombines TRBV27 with TRBJ1-2, with D uncertain. CDR1 is MNHEY and CDR2 is SMNVEV in the germline V gene (reference sequence). This CDR3 is 14 amino acids long. The V and J ends lost 4 bases and 5 bases respectively, with 14 bases between them. CDR3 nucleotides: TGTGCCAGCAGTTCGGGGAAATTGGGGTATGGCTACACCTTC. As protein: CASSSGKLGYGYTF.

This rearrangement joins TRBV2 to TRBJ1-6; 11 nucleotides agree with TRBD1. This CDR3 has 14 amino acids. The V gene end was trimmed by 6 bases and the J gene end by 7 bases; junction bases not matched to a gene: 2. The germline gives CDR1 SNHLY, CDR2 FYNNEI. CDR3 residues: CASRRTGGNSPLHF. For the CDR3, the DNA is TGTGCCAGCAGGCGGACAGGGGGCAATTCACCCCTCCACTTT.

This chain joins TRBV4-3 and TRBJ2-1; 7 bases are shared with TRBD1. Germline V gene lookup returns CDR1 LGHNA and CDR2 YSLEER. The J segment lost 2 bases and the V segment lost 1 base, leaving 8 bases of the junction unmatched. The CDR3 sequence is 17 residues long. CDR3 DNA sequence: TGCGCCAGCAGCCAAGTCCCAGGGGGTGCAGCCTACAATGAGCAGTTCTTC. It yields the protein CASSQVPGGAAYNEQFF.

This clone was seen just once. V is TRBV6-5 and J is TRBJ1-2; D remains ambiguous. V lost 4 bases and J 4 bases, leaving 19 bases between the germline ends. CDR1 and CDR2 (germline): MNHEY, SVGAGI. The CDR3 length is 16 residues. In DNA form, the CDR3 reads TGTGCCAGCAGTTCTTCCCCGGCAGCGATGGGCTATGGCTACACCTTC. It codes for CASSSSPAAMGYGYTF.

This rearrangement joins TRBV5-1 to TRBJ2-1; a weak D match, TRBD1 (5 bases). Germline V lookup: CDR1 SGHRS, CDR2 YFSETQ. The V end was cut by 0 bases, the J end by 5 bases, with 12 bases between. The CDR3 runs 15 residues. The CDR3 loop reads CASSLGSGPNNEQFF. The CDR3 region has the DNA TGCGCCAGCAGCTTGGGCTCAGGGCCTAACAATGAGCAGTTCTTC.

The genes are TRBV4-3 and TRBJ2-1; TRBD2 might be the D (6 bases). This CDR3 region has 16 residues. The germline gives CDR1 LGHNA, CDR2 YSLEER. With 2 bases removed from V and 7 bases from J, the gap between germline ends came to 18 bases. The CDR3 reads CASSQSDPGLKNEQFF. The CDR3 DNA follows: TGCGCCAGCAGCCAATCCGATCCGGGACTTAAGAATGAGCAGTTCTTC.

The V and J genes are TRBV19 and TRBJ1-4; a weak D match, TRBD1 (6 bases). The CDR3 length is 13 residues. The germline V gene has CDR1 LNHDA and CDR2 SQIVND (reference sequence). Trimming left V 6 bases short and J 6 bases short, with 11 bases between. CDR3 region: CASRTGGHEKLFF. The CDR3 region has the DNA TGTGCCAGTAGAACCGGGGGGCATGAAAAACTGTTTTTT.

This chain links TRBV12-2 with TRBJ2-1; TRBD2, as called in the table, went unchecked against the DNA. TRBV12-2 is tagged as a pseudogene. The CDR3 loop spans 19 amino acids. The CDR3 nucleotides are TGTGCAAGTCGCTCCCGACTAGCGGAAAAGAGGGGATCCTACAATGAGCAGTTCTTC. It is translated as CASRSRLAEKRGSYNEQFF.